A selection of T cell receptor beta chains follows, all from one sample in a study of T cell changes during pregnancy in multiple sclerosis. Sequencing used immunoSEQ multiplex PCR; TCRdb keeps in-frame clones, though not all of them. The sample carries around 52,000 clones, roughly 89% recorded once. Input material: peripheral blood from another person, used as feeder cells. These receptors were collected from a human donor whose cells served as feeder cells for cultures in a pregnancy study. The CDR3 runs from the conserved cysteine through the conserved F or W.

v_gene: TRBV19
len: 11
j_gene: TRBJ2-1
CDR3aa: CASSIEREQFF

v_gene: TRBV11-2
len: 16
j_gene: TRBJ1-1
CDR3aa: CASSPIKGAGNTEAFF

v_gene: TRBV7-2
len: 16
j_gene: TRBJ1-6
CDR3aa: CASSLVPGTGNSPLHF

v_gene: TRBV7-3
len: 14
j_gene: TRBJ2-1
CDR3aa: CASSLTRLANEQFF

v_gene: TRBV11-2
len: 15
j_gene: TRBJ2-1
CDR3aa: CASSSESPFYNEQFF

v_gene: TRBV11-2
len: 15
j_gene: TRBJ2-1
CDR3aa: CASSSTSGIYNEQFF

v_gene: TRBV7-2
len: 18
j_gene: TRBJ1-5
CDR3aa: CASSSSPYRGRGDQPQHF

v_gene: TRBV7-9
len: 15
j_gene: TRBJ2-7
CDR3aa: CASSQGRTNGHEQYF

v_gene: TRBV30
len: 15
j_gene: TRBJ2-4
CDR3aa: CAWSVGLVAKNIQYF

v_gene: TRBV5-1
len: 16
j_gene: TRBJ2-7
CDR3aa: CASSLGTGTFTYEQYF

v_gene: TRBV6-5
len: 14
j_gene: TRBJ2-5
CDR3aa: CASSLAGGQETQYF

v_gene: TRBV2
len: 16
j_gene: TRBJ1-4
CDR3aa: CASTRQGFPTNEKLFF

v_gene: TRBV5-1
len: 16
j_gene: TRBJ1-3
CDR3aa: CASSPAYGTAGNTIYF

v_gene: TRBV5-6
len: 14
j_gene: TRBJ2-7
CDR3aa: CASSFGQGFYEQYF

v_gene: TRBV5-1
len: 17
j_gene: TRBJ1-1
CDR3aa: CASSLAGTGGGNTEAFF

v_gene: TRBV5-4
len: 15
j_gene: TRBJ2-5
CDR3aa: CASSPKDKPQETQYF

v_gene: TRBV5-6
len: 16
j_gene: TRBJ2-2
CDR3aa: CASSLMEALGTGELFF

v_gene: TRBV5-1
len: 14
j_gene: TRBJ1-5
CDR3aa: CASSLESGNQPQHF

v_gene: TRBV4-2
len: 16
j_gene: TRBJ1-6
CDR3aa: CASSQPSVGALSPLHF

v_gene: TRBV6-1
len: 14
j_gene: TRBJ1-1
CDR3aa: CASSSTAENTEAFF

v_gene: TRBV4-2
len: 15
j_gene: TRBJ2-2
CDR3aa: CASSQELGLPGELFF

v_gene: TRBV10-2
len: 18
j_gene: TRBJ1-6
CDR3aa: CASMTRTGRSSYNSPLHF

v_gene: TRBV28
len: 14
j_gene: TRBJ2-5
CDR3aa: CASGSGLGVETQYF

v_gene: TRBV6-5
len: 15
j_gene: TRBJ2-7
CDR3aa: CASSYRDTSSYEQYF

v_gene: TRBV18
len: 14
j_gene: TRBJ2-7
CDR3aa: CASSPRDRDYEQYF

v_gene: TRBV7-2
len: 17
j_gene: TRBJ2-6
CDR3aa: CASSQTGGASGANVLTF

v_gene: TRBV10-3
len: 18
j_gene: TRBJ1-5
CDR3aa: CAISEGKGTGGGNQPQHF

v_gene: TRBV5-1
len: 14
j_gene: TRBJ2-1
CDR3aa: CASSLVSTSGTWFF

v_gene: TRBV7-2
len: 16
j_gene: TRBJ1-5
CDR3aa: CASSLVADRLGQPQHF

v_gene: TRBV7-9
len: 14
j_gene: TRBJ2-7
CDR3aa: CASSPFEGGYEQYF

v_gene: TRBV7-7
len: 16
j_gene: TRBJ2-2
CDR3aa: CASSHAGGRDTGELFF

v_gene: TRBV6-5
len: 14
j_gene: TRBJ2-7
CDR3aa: CASKGSGRVSEQYF

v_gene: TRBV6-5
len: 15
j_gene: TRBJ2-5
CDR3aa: CASSYYGGEQETQYF

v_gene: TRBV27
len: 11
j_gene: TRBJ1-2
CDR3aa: CASRIPAGYTF

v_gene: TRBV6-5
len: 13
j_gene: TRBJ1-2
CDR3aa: CASSYEFNYGYTF

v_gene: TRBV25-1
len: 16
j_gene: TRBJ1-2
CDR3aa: CASSGPRTGGDYGYTF

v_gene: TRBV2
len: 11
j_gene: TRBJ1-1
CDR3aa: CASSWYTEAFF

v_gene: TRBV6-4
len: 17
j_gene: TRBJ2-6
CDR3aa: CASSPGTGRSGANVLTF

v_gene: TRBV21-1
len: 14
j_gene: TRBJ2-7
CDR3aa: CASSKRGNSYEQYF

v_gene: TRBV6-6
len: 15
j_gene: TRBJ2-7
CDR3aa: CASRKKQPGYYEQYF

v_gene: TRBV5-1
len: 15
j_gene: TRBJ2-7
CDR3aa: CASSLDAVRLYEQYF

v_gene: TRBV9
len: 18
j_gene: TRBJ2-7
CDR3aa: CASSVAPSSGTVSYEQYF

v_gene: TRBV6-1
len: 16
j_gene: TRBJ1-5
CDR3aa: CASSGQGQLSNQPQHF

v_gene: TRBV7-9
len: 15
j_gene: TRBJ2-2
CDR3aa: CASSLVGKVTGELFF

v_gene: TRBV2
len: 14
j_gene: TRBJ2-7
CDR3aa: CASRGQGVFYEQYF

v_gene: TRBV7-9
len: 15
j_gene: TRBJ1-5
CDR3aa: CASSPQGAGNQPQHF

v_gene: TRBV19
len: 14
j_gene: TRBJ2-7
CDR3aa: CASSIGSSSYEQYF

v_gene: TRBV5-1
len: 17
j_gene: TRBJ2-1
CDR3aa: CASSLYPAGRGGNEQFF

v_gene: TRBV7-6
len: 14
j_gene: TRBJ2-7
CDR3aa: CASSRATGAYEQYF

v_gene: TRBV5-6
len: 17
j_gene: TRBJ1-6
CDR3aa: CASSLAQGPRGSSPLHF

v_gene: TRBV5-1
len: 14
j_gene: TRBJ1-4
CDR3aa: CASSPDRGGQKLFF

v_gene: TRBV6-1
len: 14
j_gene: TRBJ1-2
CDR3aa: CASRGQDFNYGYTF

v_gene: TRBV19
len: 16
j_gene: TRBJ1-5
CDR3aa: CASTPPLGRHGTPQHF